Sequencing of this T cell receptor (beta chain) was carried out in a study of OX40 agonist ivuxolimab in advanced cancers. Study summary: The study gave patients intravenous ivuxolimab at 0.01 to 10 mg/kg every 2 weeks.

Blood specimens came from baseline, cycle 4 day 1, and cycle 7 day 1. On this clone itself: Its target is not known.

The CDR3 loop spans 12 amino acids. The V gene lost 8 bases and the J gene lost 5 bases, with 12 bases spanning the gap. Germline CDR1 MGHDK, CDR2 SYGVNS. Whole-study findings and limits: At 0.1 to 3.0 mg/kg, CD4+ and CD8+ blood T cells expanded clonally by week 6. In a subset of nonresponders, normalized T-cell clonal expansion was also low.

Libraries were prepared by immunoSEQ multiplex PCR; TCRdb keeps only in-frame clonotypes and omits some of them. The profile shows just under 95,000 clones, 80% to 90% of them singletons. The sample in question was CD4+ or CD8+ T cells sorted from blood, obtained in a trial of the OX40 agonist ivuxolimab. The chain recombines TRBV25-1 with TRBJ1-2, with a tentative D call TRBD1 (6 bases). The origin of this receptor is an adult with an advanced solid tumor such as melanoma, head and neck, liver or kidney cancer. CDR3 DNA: TGTGCCAGCGTCGGACAGATTTATGGCTACACCTTC. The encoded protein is CASVGQIYGYTF.